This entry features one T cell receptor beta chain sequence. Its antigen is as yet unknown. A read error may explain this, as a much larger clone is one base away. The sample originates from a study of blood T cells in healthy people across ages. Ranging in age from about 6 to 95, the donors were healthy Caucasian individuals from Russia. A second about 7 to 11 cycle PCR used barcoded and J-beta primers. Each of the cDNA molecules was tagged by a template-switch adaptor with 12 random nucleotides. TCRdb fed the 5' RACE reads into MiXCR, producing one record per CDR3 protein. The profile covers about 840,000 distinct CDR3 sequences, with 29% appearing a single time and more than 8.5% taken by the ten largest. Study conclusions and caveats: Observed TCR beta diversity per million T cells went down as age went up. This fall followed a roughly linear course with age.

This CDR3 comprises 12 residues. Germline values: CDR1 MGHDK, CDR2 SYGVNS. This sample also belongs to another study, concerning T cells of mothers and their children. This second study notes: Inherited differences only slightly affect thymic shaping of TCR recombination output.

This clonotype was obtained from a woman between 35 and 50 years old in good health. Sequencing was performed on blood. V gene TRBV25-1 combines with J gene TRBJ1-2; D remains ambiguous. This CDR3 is CTSSESIYGYTF. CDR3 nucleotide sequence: TGTACCAGCAGTGAATCGATCTATGGCTACACCTTC.